Below, one T cell receptor beta chain is given with its context. Its target antigen remains unknown. Per-base qualities were not stored, and no clone one base away is much larger. These data belong to a study of T cell responses to AZD1222 COVID-19 vaccine (dated by TCRdb to the early 2020s). For the wider study: TCR sequencing covered 230 or so trial participants: about 210 given two doses of AZD1222 and around 26 given two doses of MenACWY control vaccine. Trial participants were enrolled by age into subgroups of 18-55, 56-69 and 70-plus years, and roughly 150, 30 and 60 TCR-sequenced participants, respectively, were included in these subgroups.

The time point label, read with the paper, signifies: baseline before first vaccination. The sample's treatment or condition label, in plain terms: meningococcal conjugate vaccine given as trial control. Vaccinee samples came from UK trials COV001 and COV002, including a single-blind randomized controlled phase 2/3 trial of AZD1222 (ChAdOx1 nCoV-19) in healthy adults. Trial participant PBMC samples were collected at day 0 and day 28 after the second dose for TCRbeta chain sequencing. The CDR3 regions of human TCRbeta chains were analyzed by immunosequencing. The paper's data handling went like this. TCRs in the repertoires were matched against a reference library of SARS-CoV-2-specific TCRs that had been generated with the MIRA antigen-specificity platform. Breadth meant the fraction of unique TCRs that were SARS-CoV-2-associated, whereas depth meant the fraction of total T cells that were SARS-CoV-2-associated. Using the MIRA data, each spike-specific TCR was assigned both to the spike region to which the TCR was reactive and to a CD4 or CD8 class. Log10-transformed breadth and depth values were compared by one-way ANOVA with Sidak's multiple comparisons tests. Sourced from immuneACCESS, this table was stored by TCRdb with only in-frame sequences that have V and J called. A share of the clones is absent; for the studies checked, an unresolved V gene accounts for under half, and the remainder has no known explanation. The V and J calls and clone size were taken over from that table, and D and trimming were inferred from the DNA. The sample table contains 130,000 to 150,000 clones; only one count was recorded for 75% to 95% of them. Jointly, the top ten make up roughly 2.9% of the sample.

The CDR3 numbers 13 residues from cysteine through phenylalanine. Only the CDR3 region is kept as DNA, spanning 39 bases read in frame from base 1. V lost 5 bases and J lost 2 bases; the stretch between them is 10 bases long. Sequences SNHLY (CDR1) and FYNNEI (CDR2) are obtained from the germline V gene. Paper-wide results and their limitations: Participants were mostly white British, with more females than males. The authors suggested clonal diversity may have been underestimated. Because no day 14 peak-response samples were available, the repertoires could be characterized only after the peak T cell response. Spike-specific TCR breadth and depth rose significantly after two AZD1222 doses compared with day 0 and with MenACWY recipients. Conclusions about previously exposed vaccinees are limited because only a handful of AZD1222 recipients were SARS-CoV-2 seropositive at baseline. In the small 56-69-year group, the increase in depth fell short of significance, most likely because of low power. Nearly half of unique spike-specific TCRs reportedly recognized epitopes outside regions mutated in the B.1.351 and B.1.1.7 variants. Vaccine-associated CD4 TCRs spanned the whole spike protein, with dominant responses in regions 160-218 and 743-854.

The sequencing here drew on peripheral blood, taken on day 0 of MenACWY control vaccination. Recombination joined TRBV2 with TRBJ2-7; the D gene remains uncertain. This receptor was identified in an adult in good health. The CDR3 region: CASSNDGTYEQYF. The sequence in DNA is TGTGCCAGCAGTAATGACGGAACCTACGAGCAGTACTTC.